Below are 18 T cell receptor beta chains sequenced from a single sample in a study of T cells after yellow fever vaccination. Using its own MiXCR run on the 5' RACE reads, TCRdb lists one record per CDR3 protein. The sample includes about 430,000 distinct CDR3 sequences, roughly 20% of them seen just once. The source material was PBMCs, sampled before the yellow fever booster vaccination. These receptors were taken from a man aged 18 to 30 who received the YFV17D yellow fever vaccine.

This clonotype was picked up many times. The V call is TRBV24-1, the J call TRBJ2-3; D is undetermined. Germline CDR1 is KGHDR and CDR2 is SFDVKD. The V end lost 5 bases, the J end lost 4 bases, and 9 bases lay between the germline ends. The CDR3 is 13 residues long. CDR3 region: CATSGSGADTQYF. The DNA of the CDR3 is TGTGCCACCAGTGGGTCCGGCGCAGATACGCAGTATTTT.

In this sample, this clonotype turned up a few times. This rearrangement joins TRBV15 to TRBJ2-7; 8 bases align to TRBD1. CDR1 and CDR2 from the germline V gene are LNHNV and YYDKDF (reference sequence). This CDR3 region has 14 residues. V lost 1 base, J lost 2 bases, and 1 base stayed unmatched. CDR3 coding DNA: TGTGCCACCAGCAGAGTGACAGGGGCCTACGAGCAGTACTTC. Its protein product is CATSRVTGAYEQYF.

Only one count was recorded for this clonotype. The rearrangement links TRBV20-1 to TRBJ1-3; D call uncertain. The germline V gene has CDR1 DFQATT and CDR2 SNEGSKA (reference sequence). The CDR3 loop spans 14 amino acids. The V end lost 1 base, the J end lost 3 bases, and 10 bases lay between the germline ends. CDR3 nucleotide sequence: TGCAGTGCTAGAGTGGGAGGAAGTGGAAACACCATATATTTT. This translates into CSARVGGSGNTIYF.

The CDR3 coding sequence is TGTGCCAGCAGTTTTGGGGACAGAAAAGCTTTCTTT. Translation gives CASSFGDRKAFF. This chain connects TRBV28 to TRBJ1-1, with 7 bases identical to TRBD1. The CDR3 has 12 amino acids. The germline gives CDR1 MDHEN, CDR2 SYDVKM. The junction had 4 bases not matched to a gene; V was cut back by 3 bases and J by 9 bases.

This clonotype appeared a few times. The chain employs TRBV28 and TRBJ2-5; TRBD2 is a possible D gene (7 bases). The V gene lost 7 bases and the J gene lost 5 bases, with 23 bases spanning the gap. There are 16 residues in the CDR3. CDR1 MDHEN and CDR2 SYDVKM come from the germline V gene. The CDR3 DNA follows: TGTGCCAGCACCCTAAGGGGGGGCGCACGGCCGGAGACCCAGTACTTC. Translation: CASTLRGGARPETQYF.

This clonotype was observed a few times. The CDR3 loop reads CASSLDYSPNEQFF. In DNA form, the CDR3 reads TGTGCCAGCAGTCTAGACTACAGCCCCAATGAGCAGTTCTTC. The chain links TRBV12-3 or TRBV12-4 to TRBJ2-1, with a weak D call TRBD2 (5 bases). The CDR3 sequence is 14 residues long. V shed 5 bases and J shed 6 bases, with 14 bases lying between them.

The V call is TRBV13, the J call TRBJ2-3, with TRBD1 as a possible D gene (5 bases). CDR1 is PRHDT, CDR2 FYEKMQ, per germline (reference sequence). This CDR3 comprises 13 residues. Between the trimmed V and J ends, which lost 6 bases and 6 bases, there was a span of 13 bases. The CDR3: CASRGPSADTQYF. In DNA form, the CDR3 reads TGTGCCAGCAGGGGGCCCAGCGCGGATACGCAGTATTTT.

This clonotype has only a few counts. The rearrangement links TRBV30 to TRBJ1-4; D call uncertain. The V gene's germline CDR1 is GTSNPN and CDR2 SVGIG (reference sequence). Trimming pared 3 bases from V and 6 bases from J, leaving 11 bases between. CDR3 length: 13 amino acids. The CDR3 nucleotides read TGTGCCTGGAGCCGTCGGGCTGATGAAAAACTGTTTTTT. It translates to CAWSRRADEKLFF.

This clonotype was observed a few times. J is TRBJ2-7 and V is TRBV15, with 9 bases that match TRBD1. Germline assignment: CDR1 LNHNV and CDR2 YYDKDF (reference sequence). The CDR3 runs 14 residues. V shed 3 bases and J 4 bases; nucleotides not matched to a gene: 4. The CDR3 DNA sequence: TGTGCCACCAGCAGGGACAGGGGATTGTACGAGCAGTACGTC. Protein product: CATSRDRGLYEQYV.

This clonotype was seen only a few times. The J gene is TRBJ2-1, the V gene TRBV11-2; no clear D. Germline V gene sequence: CDR1 SGHAT, CDR2 FQNNGV. Trimming took 5 bases from V and 12 from J, leaving 20 bases between them. The CDR3 has 14 residues. CDR3 sequence reads: CASSLRLTTDVQFF. The CDR3 DNA is TGTGCCAGCAGCCTCCGACTCACCACTGACGTGCAGTTCTTC.

This clonotype was recorded at least ten times. This chain joins TRBV29-1 and TRBJ2-4; D unresolved. Per germline, CDR1 SQVTM and CDR2 ANQGSEA. Trimming removed 6 bases from V and 6 bases from J, with 12 bases in between. CDR3 size: 12 residues. CDR3 DNA: TGCAGCGTGGAACCGATCGGAAACATTCAGTACTTC. Encoded protein: CSVEPIGNIQYF.

This clonotype was observed a handful of times. The V call is TRBV4-3, the J call TRBJ2-7, with 7 bases fitting TRBD1. Germline V gene sequence: CDR1 LGHNA, CDR2 YSLEER. The CDR3 consists of 13 residues. V shed 4 bases and J 9 bases; nucleotides not matched to a gene: 9. CDR3 in DNA: TGCGCCAGCAGCCCGAACTGGGACAGCCTGCAGTACTTC. It yields the protein CASSPNWDSLQYF.

The V call is TRBV5-1, the J call TRBJ2-1, with D perhaps given as TRBD1 or TRBD2 (6 bases each). V was pared by 3 bases and J by 9 bases, with 13 bases between. The CDR3 has 13 amino acids. The germline V gene encodes CDR1 SGHRS and CDR2 YFSETQ. CDR3: CASSSGALGEQFF. CDR3 bases: TGCGCCAGCAGCTCGGGGGCTCTGGGTGAGCAGTTCTTC.

As concerns this clonotype: Mismatch with germline at one junction end may stem from a read error. The chain couples TRBV5-1 to TRBJ2-7; 9 nucleotides align to TRBD1. Germline values: CDR1 SGHRS, CDR2 YFSETQ. This CDR3 region has 15 residues. Written as DNA, the CDR3 is TGCGCCAGCAGCTTGGCCGTGGACAGGGGTTTCGAGGAGTACTTC. This codes for CASSLAVDRGFEEYF.

This clonotype has only a few counts. This chain uses TRBV6-2 or TRBV6-3 with TRBJ2-7; possibly TRBD1 for D (5 bases). This CDR3 comprises 17 residues. Trimming left V 2 bases short and J 0 bases short, with 17 bases between. The V gene's germline CDR1 is MNHEY and CDR2 SVGEGT. In nucleotides, the CDR3 is TGTGCCAGCAGTTACCTTCTGGGGCAGCCTCTCTCCTACGAGCAGTACTTC. It translates to CASSYLLGQPLSYEQYF.

This clonotype has a handful of counts. This chain uses TRBV6-2 or TRBV6-3 with TRBJ2-6, with D perhaps matching TRBD1 or TRBD2 (5 bases each). The ends were cut back, 0 bases at V and 6 bases at J, with 6 bases in the middle. This CDR3 has 14 amino acids. The germline V gene encodes CDR1 MNHEY and CDR2 SVGEGT. CDR3 bases: TGTGCCAGCAGTTACTCGGGGACGGCCAACGTCCTGACTTTC. It translates to CASSYSGTANVLTF.

The chain combines TRBV5-1 with TRBJ2-3; 12 bases align to TRBD2. V shed 0 bases and J 1 base; nucleotides not matched to a gene: 6. The CDR3 totals 18 residues. Looked up from germline, CDR1 is SGHRS and CDR2 is YFSETQ. CDR3 sequence reads: CASSLVLAGGPGTDTQYF. The DNA for the CDR3 is TGCGCCAGCAGCTTGGTTCTAGCGGGGGGGCCCGGCACAGATACGCAGTATTTT.

Only a few counts were recorded for this clonotype. V and J are TRBV7-9 and TRBJ2-5; a weak D match, TRBD1 (6 bases). V was trimmed by 4 bases and J by 4 bases, leaving 16 bases between them. The CDR3 spans 15 residues. The germline gives CDR1 SEHNR, CDR2 FQNEAQ (reference sequence). The CDR3 region is CASSYDPDSGETQYF. DNA of the CDR3: TGTGCCAGCAGCTACGACCCGGACAGCGGAGAGACCCAGTACTTC.